This T cell receptor (beta chain) originates from a study of cytomegalovirus exposure and HLA in healthy donors (dated by TCRdb to 2015 to 2018). Background for the entire study: An earlier analysis of some 600 of the donors reported 250 to 350 Gb of sequence data and around 120 million unique TCR beta sequences obtained from about 180 million T cells. Roughly 300 gigabases of sequencing data and 70 million to 95 million unique TCR sequences made up an early release that covered under 750 HLA-typed donors. Of the approximately 370 genotyped donors, 65% to 90% were placed in the genetic ancestry cluster associated with self-reported Caucasian donors. The study was designed to test whether signatures of past pathogen exposure could be identified by cataloging public T cell receptors. The study profiled the T cell repertoires of fewer than 850 subjects by immunosequencing and related them to cytomegalovirus serostatus. Besides the first cohort of approximately 670 subjects, a separate validation cohort made up of 120 different subjects was used. The study combined high-throughput TCR immunosequencing, statistical association of individual TCRs with disease status, and machine learning to predict cytomegalovirus infection status. A later analysis re-examined previously published TCR beta repertoires from hundreds of donors and added high-resolution HLA genotyping to investigate patterns of TCR occurrence. Rather than drawing on any new phenotypic data, the later analysis identified candidate immune exposures from TCR beta sequences and the way those sequences occurred across donors. To decide whether each TCR beta V gene segment behaved as functional or pseudogenic, an earlier analysis of some 600 of the donors relied on high-throughput TCR beta sequencing. Donor age, sex, ethnicity and CMV serostatus were compiled alongside the repertoire data. A later genetic analysis used genome-wide SNP genotypes for about 60% of the roughly 700 donors, treating that subset as a discovery cohort. Every discovery cohort repertoire had been produced on one sequencing platform. HLA typing covered class I and class II loci at four-digit resolution. Typing coverage varied by locus: roughly 620-640 donors for A, B, C, DRB1 and DQB1; roughly 500 for DQA1; 606 for DPA1; fewer than 480 for DPB1. Because of strong linkage in the cohort, roughly five DR-DQ haplotypes were treated as single units for association and clustering. Across around 400 genotyped donors of the cohort, an average of roughly 250,000 unique TCR beta nucleotide sequences per donor were sequenced, and roughly a sixth of those sequences were non-productive. Paper-wide results and their limitations: A cluster of highly shared sequence variants was judged likely to be a technical artifact of the sequencing pipeline. According to a later genetic analysis, donors in an Asian-associated ancestry cluster had fewer N-insertions in productive TCRs than the approximately 650-donor mean. Some IMGT-functional V segments, including TRBV6-2 and TRBV6-3, could not be distinguished by the 87-base-pair reads and were therefore excluded. In a later analysis, TCR association rates were found to vary across HLA loci, with the most associated TCRs seen for DRB1 alleles and the fewest for HLA-C alleles. A further reported finding was that TCR beta sequences accurately predicted the HLA-A and HLA-B alleles for most subjects in the first cohort. According to a later analysis, most CMV-associated TCR beta chains appeared to be HLA-restricted, and the HLA associations seemed to be driven largely by CMV exposure. The study gave a list of about 170 TCR beta chains associated with cytomegalovirus. It was suggested by the authors that the approach could potentially be generalized to other disease states and immunological phenotypes. The earlier analysis of approximately 590 of the donors excluded 15 to 20 rarely observed V segments, including chromosome 9 orphons, because counts were too low. In vitro tests confirmed that three of the cytomegalovirus-associated TCR beta chains recognize cytomegalovirus antigens. The cohort was sequenced for TCR beta chains only, and without alpha or paired-chain data the features that could be detected were limited. While some public TCRs were present in many individuals, most TCR sequences turned up only very rarely across donors. Roughly uniform sequencing depth across donors was assumed in presence/absence analyses, although this assumption may not hold. Cytomegalovirus status was reported to be diagnosed by the classifier with high specificity and sensitivity in both the original and validation cohorts. CMV serostatus was the only immune exposure information available for the cohort. HLA typing was unavailable for some donors at each locus, so association tests used only the typed subset. Correlated functional status among segregating V segments might reflect linkage disequilibrium, but an unknown experimental factor could not be ruled out. In a later analysis, HLA-associated TCR beta chains were found to be more clonally expanded and to have lower generation probabilities than equally common non-associated chains. In an earlier analysis of approximately 590 of the donors, most TCR beta V segments appeared in productive rearrangements about 87% or about 30% of the time, broadly matching IMGT annotations. At a false discovery rate of 0.05, a later analysis linked approximately 18,000 TCR beta sequences to specific HLA alleles. When HLA alleles, especially DR and DQ, strongly co-occurred, TCR associations were difficult to assign to individual alleles. A later genetic analysis associated a missense DCLRE1C variant with V-gene and J-gene trimming of TCR beta chains, and an independent cohort replicated the association. In a later analysis, several top co-occurrence clusters were reported to appear linked to parvovirus B19, influenza, CMV and Epstein-Barr virus.

About this clone itself: Its target antigen remains unknown. No quality values exist for individual bases; no much larger clone is one base distant.

The germline V and J ends show losses of 0 bases and 6 bases respectively, and no gene match explains 6 bases of the junction. Including cysteine and phenylalanine, the CDR3 has 14 amino acids. The sequence is cut down to CDR3 DNA, 42 bases in frame from base 1. In the germline V gene, CDR1 corresponds to SGDLS and CDR2 to YYNGEE. Preparation of the library involved the immunoSEQ multiplex PCR assay. The multiplex PCR relied on a mix of 60 forward primers for TCR Vbeta segments and 13 reverse primers for TCR Jbeta segments. The CDR3 region of rearranged TCR beta genes was amplified from genomic DNA by a multiplex PCR assay. The Illumina HiSeq System was used to sequence the amplified TCR beta libraries as 87-base-pair reads. The paper's data handling went like this. Across the 666 repertoires, a later analysis counted 75 million to 90 million unique TCR beta chains, 9.5 million to 13 million of which were shared by at least two donors. To remove PCR and sequencing errors, raw reads were error-corrected and collapsed into unique sequences using a nearest-neighbor algorithm that merged closely related sequences. Alignment of CDR3 sequences to IMGT reference sequences was used to assign V, D and J gene segments. For a sequence to be retained, a match of at least six nucleotides was required to both a V gene segment and a J gene segment. A rearrangement counted as productive if the CDR3 had no stop codons and remained in frame with V and J, and every other rearrangement counted as non-productive. Following IMGT convention, CDR3 was defined as the stretch from the second conserved V-encoded cysteine up to the conserved J-encoded phenylalanine. The earlier analysis of 500 to 750 of the donors excluded any sequence lacking an unambiguous match to a single V gene segment. In an earlier analysis of roughly 600 of the donors, a V segment was called functional when productive rearrangements were above 56.7%, and segregating when the standard deviation between donors exceeded 5%. A statistical classification framework was built to diagnose cytomegalovirus status from the catalog of TCR beta chain sequences. A later analysis assigned V and J genes by comparing TCR nucleotide sequences with IMGT/GENE-DB human TR gene sequences. In a later analysis, CDR3 sequences and most-parsimonious VDJ recombination scenarios were assigned using the TCRdist pipeline. In a later analysis, each TCR beta chain was defined by its CDR3 amino acid sequence together with its V-gene family, and reads lacking a unique V-gene family were excluded. To address suspected cross-contamination and a sequencing artifact, a later analysis removed a few hundred highly shared, low-generation-probability nucleotide sequences. In a later analysis, a clonal expansion index was calculated for each public chain from normalized within-repertoire ranks of inferred template counts. A later analysis computed generation probabilities with a VDJ recombination model fitted to out-of-frame rearrangements, and checked the results against IGoR. A later analysis scored TCR-TCR, TCR-HLA and TCR-CMV co-occurrence with hypergeometric tests, applying a repertoire-size bias correction to TCR pairs. A later analysis estimated false discovery rates by permuting HLA or CMV assignments 20 times. In a later analysis, co-occurring TCRs were grouped using DBSCAN, and TCRdist sequence similarity was added for clustering within HLA-allele-positive subsets. Co-occurrence clustering excluded repertoires with fewer than 30,000 or more than 120,000 public chains, plus five with anomalous nucleotide sharing. In its TCRdb copy, this immuneACCESS table keeps in-frame sequences only and misses some clones. Where compared with another copy, unresolved V genes explain less than half of these, and the others have no known cause. Clone size and V and J calls were adopted from that table, with D and trimming inferred from the DNA. For this sample the table gives 98,000 or so clones, of which roughly four fifths were detected only once. The ten largest clones represent more than 7% of the sample.

In total, approximately 690 healthy bone marrow donors made up the cohort. Cohort members were all nominally healthy when sampled, although unrecorded immune exposures were likely present. CMV serostatus was positive for about 300 and negative for about 55% of the roughly 670 cohort members, and was not recorded for this donor. A peripheral blood sample was provided by each donor, and peripheral blood mononuclear cells were used for TCR beta sequencing. The Qiagen DNeasy Blood Extraction Kit was used to extract genomic DNA from the blood cell samples. Sequences were obtained from PBMCs. The clonotype originates from a human donor in good health. The chain is encoded by TRBV9 joined to TRBJ2-7, with 7 middle bases fitting TRBD1. The DNA reads TGTGCCAGCAGCGTAGTTTCAGGGGGATCCGAGCAGTACTTC. It is translated as CASSVVSGGSEQYF.